Following are 28 T cell receptor beta chains from one sample sequenced in a study of T cell changes during pregnancy in multiple sclerosis. TCRdb's copy holds only in-frame clones and misses some; the assay was immunoSEQ multiplex PCR. The table lists about 39,000 clones, around nine tenths of them singletons. Sequences were derived from CD8+ T cells from peripheral blood mononuclear cells, sampled in the first trimester of pregnancy. These receptors were obtained from a female donor with multiple sclerosis, enrolled in a pregnancy study.

This clone was recorded once. The V call is TRBV19, the J call TRBJ2-3; 10 bases line up with TRBD2. J was trimmed by 2 bases and V by 3 bases; bases with no gene match: 2. The CDR3 is 15 residues long. Germline-derived CDR1 and CDR2 are LNHDA and SQIVND (reference sequence). The CDR3: CASSITSGVTDTQYF. In nucleotides, the CDR3 is TGTGCCAGTAGTATTACTAGCGGGGTCACAGATACGCAGTATTTT. Full variable domain (outside the CDR3, taken from reference TRBV19 and TRBJ2-3): DGGITQSPKYLFRKEGQNVTLSCEQNLNHDAMYWYRQDPGQGLRLIYYSQIVNDFQKGDIAEGYSVSREKKESFPLTVTSAQKNPTAFYLCASSITSGVTDTQYFGPGTRLTVL.

V usage is TRBV19 and J usage is TRBJ1-2, with D perhaps TRBD1 (6 bases). Germline assignment: CDR1 LNHDA and CDR2 SQIVND (reference sequence). Trimming shortened V by 7 bases and J by 4 bases, and 13 bases separated the two germline ends. There are 13 residues in the CDR3. The DNA for the CDR3 is TGTGCCAGTACTTTGGACAGAATCTATGGCTACACCTTC. It specifies CASTLDRIYGYTF.

The CDR3 bases are TGTGCCAGTAGTATGATGTCAGGGGATGGTGAAAAACTGTTTTTT. Amino acids: CASSMMSGDGEKLFF. The rearrangement uses TRBV19 and TRBJ1-4, with a weak D call TRBD1 (6 bases). CDR1 is LNHDA and CDR2 is SQIVND in the germline V gene (reference sequence). Trimming left V 3 bases short and J 7 bases short, with 15 bases between. This CDR3 is 15 amino acids long. The variable domain in full, with the rest retrieved from reference TRBV19 and TRBJ1-4, is DGGITQSPKYLFRKEGQNVTLSCEQNLNHDAMYWYRQDPGQGLRLIYYSQIVNDFQKGDIAEGYSVSREKKESFPLTVTSAQKNPTAFYLCASSMMSGDGEKLFFGSGTQLSVL.

The chain combines TRBV29-1 with TRBJ1-1, with a possible D match to TRBD1 (5 bases). CDR1 SQVTM and CDR2 ANQGSEA come from the germline V gene. V dropped 0 bases and J dropped 9 bases, with 17 bases sitting between them. The CDR3 totals 14 residues. CDR3 amino acids: CSVEDRSPSGKAFF. The CDR3 nucleotides are TGCAGCGTTGAAGATCGAAGTCCCTCAGGGAAAGCTTTCTTT. The full variable domain, with the rest looked up from reference TRBV29-1 and TRBJ1-1, is SAVISQKPSRDICQRGTSLTIQCQVDSQVTMMFWYRQQPGQSLTLIATANQGSEATYESGFVIDKFPISRPNLTFSTLTVSNMSPEDSSIYLCSVEDRSPSGKAFFGQGTRLTVV.

This chain joins TRBV7-9 and TRBJ2-7; D uncertain. Looked up from germline, CDR1 is SEHNR and CDR2 is FQNEAQ (reference sequence). The CDR3 is 14 residues long. V lost 5 bases and J lost 1, with 12 bases in between. The CDR3 region has the DNA TGTGCCAGCAGCAACTCCACAGTTTCCTACGAGCAGTACTTC. Encoded protein: CASSNSTVSYEQYF.

J is TRBJ2-7 and V is TRBV7-6; D perhaps matches TRBD2 (6 bases). The CDR3 contains 13 residues. The V end lost 3 bases, the J end lost 4 bases, and 10 bases lay between the germline ends. Germline V gene data show CDR1 as SGHVS and CDR2 as FNYEAQ. The CDR3 protein is CASSLDGGYEQYF. The DNA of the CDR3 is TGTGCCAGCAGCTTGGACGGAGGGTACGAGCAGTACTTC.

This clone is a singleton in its sample. The chain couples TRBV9 to TRBJ1-2; 9 nucleotides align to TRBD1. The germline V gene encodes CDR1 SGDLS and CDR2 YYNGEE. CDR3 size: 17 residues. V was pared by 3 bases and J by 5 bases, with 14 bases of the junction left unmatched. CDR3 region: CASSASKDRGMEYGYTF. The CDR3 nucleotides read TGTGCCAGCAGCGCAAGTAAGGACAGGGGAATGGAATATGGCTACACCTTC.

This clone is a singleton in its sample. The chain employs TRBV15 and TRBJ1-2; no clear D. V was trimmed by 5 bases and J by 2 bases, leaving 15 bases between them. Germline V gene data show CDR1 as LNHNV and CDR2 as YYDKDF (reference sequence). This CDR3 has 15 residues. CDR3 sequence reads: CATSGSEKPNYGYTF. The CDR3 DNA is TGTGCCACCAGCGGTTCAGAAAAACCAAACTATGGCTACACCTTC.

The chain uses TRBV4-2 and TRBJ2-2; 9 nucleotides line up with TRBD2. V was pared by 4 bases and J by 1 base, with 4 bases of the junction left unmatched. Per the germline V gene, CDR1 is LGHNA and CDR2 is YNFKEQ. The CDR3 runs to 16 residues. The CDR3: CASSLRAGGNTGELFF. CDR3 in DNA: TGTGCCAGCAGCCTCAGAGCGGGGGGGAACACCGGGGAGCTGTTTTTT.

This clone has only one observation. The chain employs TRBV7-2 and TRBJ1-1; D is perhaps TRBD1 (6 bases). With 5 bases removed from V and 3 bases from J, the gap between germline ends came to 13 bases. Per germline, CDR1 SGHTA and CDR2 FQGNSA. There are 14 residues in the CDR3. CDR3 in DNA: TGTGCCAGCAGCCCTGGACAGACCTACACTGAAGCTTTCTTT. Its translation: CASSPGQTYTEAFF.

J is TRBJ1-4 and V is TRBV9; 7 nucleotides line up with TRBD1. The junction had 8 bases not matched to a gene; V was cut back by 4 bases and J by 5 bases. CDR1 and CDR2 from the germline V gene are SGDLS and YYNGEE. The CDR3 runs 15 residues. In DNA form, the CDR3 reads TGTGCCAGCAGCTCACCGACAGGGTCGAATGAAAAACTGTTTTTT. It yields the protein CASSSPTGSNEKLFF. Full variable domain (missing parts from reference TRBV9 and TRBJ1-4): DSGVTQTPKHLITATGQRVTLRCSPRSGDLSVYWYQQSLDQGLQFLIQYYNGEERAKGNILERFSAQQFPDLHSELNLSSLELGDSALYFCASSSPTGSNEKLFFGSGTQLSVL.

The rearrangement uses TRBV7-3 and TRBJ1-1; no clear D gene. Trimming took off 2 bases at V and 1 base at J, with 5 bases between the two ends. The V gene's germline CDR1 is SGHTA and CDR2 FQGTGA. The CDR3 covers 13 residues. For the CDR3, the DNA is TGTGCCAGCAGCTTAGTCCAGAACACTGAAGCTTTCTTT. Translated: CASSLVQNTEAFF.

V gene TRBV7-6 combines with J gene TRBJ2-5, with TRBD1 matching 9 bases. Germline trimming cut 4 bases from V and 7 bases from J; bases unmatched to any gene: 7. CDR1 SGHVS and CDR2 FNYEAQ come from the germline V gene. The CDR3 totals 14 residues. This CDR3 reads CASSSPLGQGTQYF. The CDR3 DNA is TGTGCCAGCAGCTCCCCTTTGGGACAGGGGACCCAGTACTTC. The full variable domain, in which reference TRBV7-6 and TRBJ2-5 provide the parts outside the CDR3, is GAGVSQSPRYKVTKRGQDVALRCDPISGHVSLYWYRQALGQGPEFLTYFNYEAQQDKSGLPNDRFSAERPEGSISTLTIQRTEQRDSAMYRCASSSPLGQGTQYFGPGTRLLVL.

This chain uses TRBV7-6 with TRBJ2-7, with D possibly TRBD1 on 7 matching bases. Trimming shortened V by 5 bases and J by 2 bases, and 16 bases separated the two germline ends. Germline CDR1 is SGHVS and CDR2 is FNYEAQ. CDR3 size: 15 residues. The CDR3 coding sequence is TGTGCCAGCAGCCAGGGGGGTACAGGGGCCTACGAGCAGTACTTC. As protein: CASSQGGTGAYEQYF.

The J gene is TRBJ2-2, the V gene TRBV25-1; TRBD1 agrees at 8 bases. The CDR3 has 16 residues. V was clipped by 0 bases and J by 4 bases; unmatched bases: 4. Germline CDR1 MGHDK, CDR2 SYGVNS. The CDR3 coding sequence is TGTGCCAGCAGTGAATACGACAGGGGAGGCACCGGGGAGCTGTTTTTT. Its translation is CASSEYDRGGTGELFF.

The V gene is TRBV25-1, the J gene TRBJ2-5; 7 bases map to TRBD1. The last part of the DNA fits TRBJ2-7 better; the J call may be wrong. Per the germline V gene, CDR1 is MGHDK and CDR2 is SYGVNS. This CDR3 has 16 amino acids. The DNA for the CDR3 is TGTGCCAGCAGTGGCACAGGGGTTGCTTCGCCCTACGAGCAGTACTTC. Amino acid sequence: CASSGTGVASPYEQYF.

This clone was observed a handful of times. The chain is built from TRBV7-9 and TRBJ1-1, with 10 bases fitting TRBD1. Germline lookup yields CDR1 SEHNR and CDR2 FQNEAQ (reference sequence). V lost 3 bases and J lost 2; bases outside the gene matches: 9. The CDR3 length is 17 residues. The CDR3 DNA is TGTGCCAGCAGCTTCTGGACAGGGGGTGCCCAAAACACTGAAGCTTTCTTT. This sequence encodes CASSFWTGGAQNTEAFF.

J is TRBJ2-1 and V is TRBV5-5; TRBD2 matches at 7 bases. Germline CDR1 reads SGHKS; CDR2 reads YYEKEE (reference sequence). The CDR3 length is 15 residues. V dropped 1 base and J dropped 1; count of bases not matched to a gene: 2. CDR3 sequence reads: CASSLSSGSYNEQFF. In DNA, the CDR3 is TGTGCCAGCAGCTTGTCTAGCGGTTCCTACAATGAGCAGTTCTTC.

The rearrangement uses TRBV29-1 and TRBJ1-2; weak D call: TRBD1 (6 bases). Germline CDR1 and CDR2: SQVTM and ANQGSEA. V was clipped by 5 bases and J by 5 bases, with 18 bases between them. The CDR3 consists of 14 residues. The CDR3 DNA reads as TGCAGCGTTTCTTTTTCACAGGGAGAGTATGGCTACACCTTC. It translates to CSVSFSQGEYGYTF. The full variable domain, with the rest looked up from reference TRBV29-1 and TRBJ1-2, is SAVISQKPSRDICQRGTSLTIQCQVDSQVTMMFWYRQQPGQSLTLIATANQGSEATYESGFVIDKFPISRPNLTFSTLTVSNMSPEDSSIYLCSVSFSQGEYGYTFGSGTRLTVV.

Within the sample, this clone is medium-sized (0.01 to 0.1%). The V and J genes are TRBV5-6 and TRBJ2-1; perhaps TRBD2 as D (6 bases). Germline CDR1 reads SGHDT; CDR2 reads YYEEEE. The CDR3 is 14 amino acids. The V gene lost 3 bases and the J gene lost 6 bases, with 13 bases spanning the gap. The CDR3 region has the DNA TGTGCCAGCAGCTGGTGGAGGGGCGCCAATGAGCAGTTCTTC. Encoded protein: CASSWWRGANEQFF.

This clone was counted once. V gene TRBV7-9 combines with J gene TRBJ2-7, with 8 bases identical to TRBD1. Trimming at V came to 4 bases and at J to 2 bases, leaving 13 bases not matched to a gene. There are 17 residues in the CDR3. Germline CDR1 SEHNR, CDR2 FQNEAQ (reference sequence). CDR3 bases: TGTGCCAGCAGCTCCCTAAGGGGACAGGCTGTCCCCTACGAGCAGTACTTC. It codes for CASSSLRGQAVPYEQYF. Combining the CDR3 with reference TRBV7-9 and TRBJ2-7 gives the whole variable domain DTGVSQNPRHKITKRGQNVTFRCDPISEHNRLYWYRQTLGQGPEFLTYFQNEAQLEKSRLLSDRFSAERPKGSFSTLEIQRTEQGDSAMYLCASSSLRGQAVPYEQYFGPGTRLTVT.

The chain combines TRBV19 with TRBJ1-5; 8 bases are a match to TRBD1. The CDR3 covers 16 residues. CDR1 LNHDA and CDR2 SQIVND come from the germline V gene (reference sequence). The V and J ends lost 7 bases and 5 bases, in that order; junction bases with no gene match: 13. The CDR3 DNA reads as TGTGCCAGTACCCCCCCAGGGGGCCCGGTGGATCAGCCCCAGCATTTT. Its translation is CASTPPGGPVDQPQHF.

This chain connects TRBV5-5 to TRBJ1-1; tentative D call: TRBD1 (5 bases). CDR3 length equals 13 residues. V was cut by 4 bases and J by 3 bases, with 10 bases left in between. Germline V gene data show CDR1 as SGHKS and CDR2 as YYEKEE (reference sequence). The CDR3 region has the DNA TGTGCCAGCAGCCCACCAGGGTACACTGAAGCTTTCTTT. Protein sequence: CASSPPGYTEAFF.

This clone has a single count. V usage is TRBV11-2 and J usage is TRBJ2-7, with D tentatively TRBD1 (5 bases). Germline CDR1 is SGHAT and CDR2 is FQNNGV. Trimming removed 2 bases from V and 3 bases from J, with 8 bases in between. The CDR3 totals 13 residues. The CDR3 protein is CASSLLGDYEQYF. In nucleotides, the CDR3 is TGTGCCAGCAGCTTACTAGGGGACTACGAGCAGTACTTC.

This sequence joins TRBV7-2 and TRBJ2-1; D possibly corresponds to TRBD2 (6 bases). The CDR3 has 14 residues. Trimming removed 4 bases at V and 3 bases at J, with 10 bases between. CDR1 is SGHTA and CDR2 is FQGNSA in the germline V gene. The CDR3 protein is CASSWRGHYNEQFF. The CDR3 DNA follows: TGTGCCAGCAGCTGGCGGGGCCACTACAATGAGCAGTTCTTC.

This clone is medium-sized. The chain combines TRBV6-4 with TRBJ1-1; tentative D call: TRBD1 (5 bases). Trimming stripped 3 bases from V and 1 base from J, with 6 bases between. CDR3 size: 13 residues. Germline lookup yields CDR1 MRHNA and CDR2 SNTAGT. Written as DNA, the CDR3 is TGTGCCAGCAGTGAAGGGGAGAACACTGAAGCTTTCTTT. Its protein is CASSEGENTEAFF.

The rearrangement uses TRBV15 and TRBJ2-7; D perhaps matches TRBD1 (6 bases). Germline V CDR1 and CDR2: LNHNV, YYDKDF (reference sequence). The CDR3 contains 13 residues. Deletions cut 5 bases from V and 3 bases from J, with 11 bases between. CDR3 DNA sequence: TGTGCCACCAGCGTCCGGGACAACTACGAGCAGTACTTC. The encoded protein is CATSVRDNYEQYF.

J is TRBJ2-3 and V is TRBV6-4; D call uncertain. The CDR3 has 14 residues. V gave up 6 bases and J gave up 4 bases, with 14 bases separating them. Germline-derived CDR1 and CDR2 are MRHNA and SNTAGT. In DNA, the CDR3 is TGTGCCAGCAGCCCCTCAGGATCAGCAGATACGCAGTATTTT. Amino acid sequence: CASSPSGSADTQYF.